A selection of T cell receptor beta chains follows, all from one sample in a study of blood T cell repertoires in COVID-19. Data came from immunoSEQ multiplex PCR; TCRdb stores just in-frame clones and leaves some out. The sample shows 100,000 to 150,000 clones, approximately 90% of them seen only once. Sequencing was done on a sample of peripheral blood. Every receptor here comes from a human donor in a cohort sampled during active COVID-19. The CDR3 runs from the conserved cysteine through the conserved F or W. A D gene is named only where the DNA matches it firmly. Expanded clones are given a class, and other clones once, few, many or no size at all.

cdr3_nt: TGTGCCAGCAGTGTTGTTGCCGGGCAGCCCCAGCATTTT
cdr3_aa: CASSVVAGQPQHF
d_call: .
clone_size: .
cdr3_length: 13
v_call: TRBV27
j_call: TRBJ1-5

cdr3_nt: TGTGCCAGCAGTCCGACAGGGACTCTTAATCAGCCCCAGCATTTT
cdr3_aa: CASSPTGTLNQPQHF
d_call: TRBD1
clone_size: .
cdr3_length: 15
v_call: TRBV6-5
j_call: TRBJ1-5

cdr3_nt: TGTGCCAGCAGCCAAGACCCTAGCGGGAGATGGAATGAGCAGTTCTTC
cdr3_aa: CASSQDPSGRWNEQFF
d_call: TRBD2
clone_size: medium-sized
cdr3_length: 16
v_call: TRBV4-2
j_call: TRBJ2-1

cdr3_nt: TGCGCCAGCAGCTTGGGGCGGGGGCCGAACACCGGGGAGCTGTTTTTT
cdr3_aa: CASSLGRGPNTGELFF
d_call: .
clone_size: .
cdr3_length: 16
v_call: TRBV5-1
j_call: TRBJ2-2

cdr3_nt: TGTGCCAGCAGCCGAGGAGTCCTGACTTTC
cdr3_aa: CASSRGVLTF
d_call: .
clone_size: .
cdr3_length: 10
v_call: TRBV28
j_call: TRBJ2-6

cdr3_nt: TGTGCCAGTAGTCCATCGGGACAGACCACAGATACGCAGTATTTT
cdr3_aa: CASSPSGQTTDTQYF
d_call: TRBD1
clone_size: .
cdr3_length: 15
v_call: TRBV19
j_call: TRBJ2-3

cdr3_nt: TGTGCCAGTAGCTCAGGTACTCCTCTAGCGGGGAGCTCCTACGAGCAGTACTTC
cdr3_aa: CASSSGTPLAGSSYEQYF
d_call: TRBD2
clone_size: .
cdr3_length: 18
v_call: TRBV19
j_call: TRBJ2-7

cdr3_nt: TGTGCCAGTGGTAAAGACAGGATCTATGGCTACACCTTC
cdr3_aa: CASGKDRIYGYTF
d_call: .
clone_size: .
cdr3_length: 13
v_call: TRBV19
j_call: TRBJ1-2

cdr3_nt: TGTGCCAGCAGCCAAGAAAGACTAGCGGAGGACAATGAGCAGTTCTTC
cdr3_aa: CASSQERLAEDNEQFF
d_call: TRBD2
clone_size: .
cdr3_length: 16
v_call: TRBV3-1/TRBV3-2
j_call: TRBJ2-1

cdr3_nt: TGTGCCACCAGTGAAACAGGTTACCCCTCTGGGGCCAACGTCCTGACTTTC
cdr3_aa: CATSETGYPSGANVLTF
d_call: .
clone_size: .
cdr3_length: 17
v_call: TRBV24-1
j_call: TRBJ2-6

cdr3_nt: TGTGCCAGCAGTGATCAGGGATTAATGAACACTGAAGCTTTCTTT
cdr3_aa: CASSDQGLMNTEAFF
d_call: .
clone_size: few
cdr3_length: 15
v_call: TRBV2
j_call: TRBJ1-1

cdr3_nt: TGTGCCAGCAGCTCCAAACGCGGGACCCGACTTGTTCAGCAGTACTTC
cdr3_aa: CASSSKRGTRLVQQYF
d_call: .
clone_size: once
cdr3_length: 16
v_call: TRBV6-6
j_call: TRBJ2-7

cdr3_nt: TGTGCCAGCAGCTTAGATGAGGGCACGGACGGCTACACCTTC
cdr3_aa: CASSLDEGTDGYTF
d_call: .
clone_size: once
cdr3_length: 14
v_call: TRBV7-2
j_call: TRBJ1-2

cdr3_nt: TGTGCCAGCAGTGTCGACAGGGGCCGTGGCTACACCTTC
cdr3_aa: CASSVDRGRGYTF
d_call: TRBD1
clone_size: .
cdr3_length: 13
v_call: TRBV2
j_call: TRBJ1-2

cdr3_nt: TGTGCCTGGAGTGTACTGCGGGGCGGGGAGCTGTTTTTT
cdr3_aa: CAWSVLRGGELFF
d_call: .
clone_size: once
cdr3_length: 13
v_call: TRBV30
j_call: TRBJ2-2

cdr3_nt: TGTGCCAGCAGCTCCGGACAGGCTTATTATGGCTACACCTTC
cdr3_aa: CASSSGQAYYGYTF
d_call: TRBD1
clone_size: .
cdr3_length: 14
v_call: TRBV7-8
j_call: TRBJ1-2

cdr3_nt: TGTGCCAGCAGTTACTTCGGCAGGGAGGAAGAGACCCAGTACTTC
cdr3_aa: CASSYFGREEETQYF
d_call: .
clone_size: .
cdr3_length: 15
v_call: TRBV6-5
j_call: TRBJ2-5

cdr3_nt: TGTGCCAGCAGCCAATCCTTAGCCTGGCGGGCTTACTACGAGCAGTACTTC
cdr3_aa: CASSQSLAWRAYYEQYF
d_call: .
clone_size: .
cdr3_length: 17
v_call: TRBV3-1/TRBV3-2
j_call: TRBJ2-7

cdr3_nt: TGCGCCAGCAGCGCGGGACTAGCGGGGATCACAGATACGCAGTATTTT
cdr3_aa: CASSAGLAGITDTQYF
d_call: TRBD2
clone_size: .
cdr3_length: 16
v_call: TRBV5-1
j_call: TRBJ2-3

cdr3_nt: TGTGCCAGCACCCAGACAGGGACTGTTGATGAAAAACTGTTTTTT
cdr3_aa: CASTQTGTVDEKLFF
d_call: TRBD1
clone_size: .
cdr3_length: 15
v_call: TRBV25-1
j_call: TRBJ1-4

cdr3_nt: TGTGCCAGCAGTGCCACCGGGACTAGCGTTTACGAGCAGTACTTC
cdr3_aa: CASSATGTSVYEQYF
d_call: TRBD2
clone_size: .
cdr3_length: 15
v_call: TRBV28
j_call: TRBJ2-7

cdr3_nt: TGTGCCAGCAGCTTATATGCCGACCCCAGGGTTGATGGCTACACCTTC
cdr3_aa: CASSLYADPRVDGYTF
d_call: .
clone_size: .
cdr3_length: 16
v_call: TRBV7-2
j_call: TRBJ1-2

cdr3_nt: TGCGCCAGCAGCCAAGCGACTAGCGGGGGCTACACCGGGGAGCTGTTTTTT
cdr3_aa: CASSQATSGGYTGELFF
d_call: TRBD2
clone_size: few
cdr3_length: 17
v_call: TRBV4-1
j_call: TRBJ2-2

cdr3_nt: TGTGCCAGCAGCCAGAGTGGGGACATGACTGGAAACACCATATATTTT
cdr3_aa: CASSQSGDMTGNTIYF
d_call: .
clone_size: once
cdr3_length: 16
v_call: TRBV14
j_call: TRBJ1-3

cdr3_nt: TGTGCCAGCAGCCCACAGGGGGGCGGTTCACCCCTCCACTTT
cdr3_aa: CASSPQGGGSPLHF
d_call: TRBD1
clone_size: .
cdr3_length: 14
v_call: TRBV14
j_call: TRBJ1-6

cdr3_nt: TGCGCCAGCAGCGTCGGGACAGGGCCAGAGACCCAGTACTTC
cdr3_aa: CASSVGTGPETQYF
d_call: TRBD1
clone_size: once
cdr3_length: 14
v_call: TRBV5-1
j_call: TRBJ2-5

cdr3_nt: TGTGCCAGCAGCCAAGAGGTCCTAGCGGGAGTAGAGCAGTACTTC
cdr3_aa: CASSQEVLAGVEQYF
d_call: TRBD2
clone_size: .
cdr3_length: 15
v_call: TRBV3-1/TRBV3-2
j_call: TRBJ2-7

cdr3_nt: TGTGCCAGCAGCTTAGATTCGACCGCCCCGGAGCATGAAAAACTGTTTTTT
cdr3_aa: CASSLDSTAPEHEKLFF
d_call: .
clone_size: .
cdr3_length: 17
v_call: TRBV11-3
j_call: TRBJ1-4

cdr3_nt: TGTGCCAGTACCCCACTAGCGGGAGGAATATCTGGGGCCAACGTCCTGACTTTC
cdr3_aa: CASTPLAGGISGANVLTF
d_call: TRBD2
clone_size: .
cdr3_length: 18
v_call: TRBV19
j_call: TRBJ2-6

cdr3_nt: TGTGCCAGCTGCTACAGGGGGGGAGAGACCCAGTACTTC
cdr3_aa: CASCYRGGETQYF
d_call: .
clone_size: .
cdr3_length: 13
v_call: TRBV12-3/TRBV12-4
j_call: TRBJ2-5

cdr3_nt: TGTGCCAGCAGCCAAGATCCTCACAGGGCGTACAATGAGCAGTTCTTC
cdr3_aa: CASSQDPHRAYNEQFF
d_call: .
clone_size: .
cdr3_length: 16
v_call: TRBV3-1/TRBV3-2
j_call: TRBJ2-1

cdr3_nt: TGTGCCAGCACCCCTCGAGGGGACAGACGCACAGATACGCAGTATTTT
cdr3_aa: CASTPRGDRRTDTQYF
d_call: TRBD1
clone_size: .
cdr3_length: 16
v_call: TRBV14
j_call: TRBJ2-3

cdr3_nt: TGTGCCAGCAGCTTTCTCCTAGCGGGAGAAGGTGAGCAGTTCTTC
cdr3_aa: CASSFLLAGEGEQFF
d_call: TRBD2
clone_size: .
cdr3_length: 15
v_call: TRBV7-9
j_call: TRBJ2-1

cdr3_nt: TGTGCCAGCAGTTACTTTACCACTAGCGGGGCCTATGAGCAGTTCTTC
cdr3_aa: CASSYFTTSGAYEQFF
d_call: TRBD2
clone_size: .
cdr3_length: 16
v_call: TRBV6-5
j_call: TRBJ2-1

cdr3_nt: TGTGCCAGCAGCGTTAGCCGGGACAACTACATCTCCTACGAGCAGTACTTC
cdr3_aa: CASSVSRDNYISYEQYF
d_call: .
clone_size: .
cdr3_length: 17
v_call: TRBV5-8
j_call: TRBJ2-7

cdr3_nt: TGTGCCAGAGCTGGACGGGGTTCTAATGAAAAACTGTTTTTT
cdr3_aa: CARAGRGSNEKLFF
d_call: .
clone_size: .
cdr3_length: 14
v_call: TRBV6-4
j_call: TRBJ1-4

cdr3_nt: TGCGCCAGTGCCTGGCAGGGAAACACCGGGGAGCTGTTTTTT
cdr3_aa: CASAWQGNTGELFF
d_call: .
clone_size: .
cdr3_length: 14
v_call: TRBV4-1
j_call: TRBJ2-2

cdr3_nt: TGTGCCAGCAGCTCGGGACTAGCGGGGGGGCCCCTCACCGGGGAGCTGTTTTTT
cdr3_aa: CASSSGLAGGPLTGELFF
d_call: TRBD2
clone_size: .
cdr3_length: 18
v_call: TRBV7-2
j_call: TRBJ2-2

cdr3_nt: TGTGCCAGTGGTCGGGAACGGGGGTTAAACACCGGGGAGCTGTTTTTT
cdr3_aa: CASGRERGLNTGELFF
d_call: .
clone_size: .
cdr3_length: 16
v_call: TRBV19
j_call: TRBJ2-2